These T cell receptor beta chains were read from a single sample in a study of radiotherapy plus CTLA-4 blockade in lung cancer. Some clones are missing from TCRdb's copy, which holds only in-frame ones; the method was immunoSEQ multiplex PCR. The sample has roughly 98,000 clones, 82% seen once; the top ten hold about 3.5%. The input for sequencing was peripheral blood, taken from a patient treated with radiotherapy plus ipilimumab. These TCRs come from a human donor with non-small cell lung cancer who had a partial response to radiotherapy plus ipilimumab. The conserved cysteine and the conserved F or W are not part of the CDR3 here. Fields, in order: CDR3 protein, V gene, J gene, D gene. The D gene is left open where the match is weak.

ASGLAGKREQF	TRBV27	TRBJ2-1	TRBD2
ASSSRASGNTDTQY	TRBV7-9	TRBJ2-3	TRBD2
ASSLALSSSSEAF	TRBV5-1	TRBJ1-1	.
ATSRVGRTETQY	TRBV15	TRBJ2-5	.
ASSYLASGNYEQY	TRBV6-5	TRBJ2-7	TRBD2
ASSPGSPRGKNTEAF	TRBV28	TRBJ1-1	.
ASREGTSDNEQF	TRBV9	TRBJ2-1	TRBD2
ASSLDPGTVNEKLF	TRBV5-1	TRBJ1-4	TRBD1
ASSLSSSGQTEAF	TRBV28	TRBJ1-1	.
ASSPSKPRTGNYGYT	TRBV28	TRBJ1-2	TRBD1
ASSLPGQPYEQY	TRBV5-1	.	TRBD1
ASSLARDGPYGYT	TRBV14	TRBJ1-2	.
ASSLAKGAAF	TRBV7-9	TRBJ1-1	TRBD1
ASSLVTGGGTGELF	TRBV5-1	TRBJ2-2	TRBD2
ASSQATGLGTGELF	TRBV4-2	TRBJ2-2	.
ASSLADRNEKLF	TRBV5-1	TRBJ1-4	.
ASSPPSGRDNEQF	TRBV5-4	TRBJ2-1	TRBD2
ASSLVLAAGNGANVLT	TRBV7-8	TRBJ2-6	.
ASRGLTSYNEQF	TRBV5-1	TRBJ2-1	.
AWAPERGDYEQY	TRBV30	TRBJ2-7	.
ASSVAASGTSYEQY	TRBV2	TRBJ2-7	TRBD2